This TCR beta chain was recovered during a study of CXCR3-negative and CXCR3-positive naive CD8 T cells. Overall study findings and caveats: Naive cells that were CXCR3-positive had more hydrophobic TRB CDR3s (compared with CXCR3-negative naive cells).

On this clonotype: Its antigen remains unidentified.

It was by 5' RACE with UMI labels that the TRB cDNA libraries were prepared. With the 5' RACE reads reprocessed, TCRdb shows one record per CDR3 protein and no DNA. The sample has 55,000 to 75,000 distinct CDR3 sequences; the top ten hold just over 0.7%. Sequenced material: naive CXCR3+ CD8+ T cells from blood. Described subset: CD45RO-CCR7+CD27+CD95- naive CD8+ T cells expressing CXCR3 (TNR3+). The receptor comes from a human donor in good health. Some clones in this sample may be carry-over from other donors' samples.

Here the CDR3 reads CAIGPLSNYGYTF. The chain combines TRBV10-3 with TRBJ1-2. The CDR3 sequence is 13 residues long. Germline V lookup: CDR1 ENHRY, CDR2 SYGVKD.